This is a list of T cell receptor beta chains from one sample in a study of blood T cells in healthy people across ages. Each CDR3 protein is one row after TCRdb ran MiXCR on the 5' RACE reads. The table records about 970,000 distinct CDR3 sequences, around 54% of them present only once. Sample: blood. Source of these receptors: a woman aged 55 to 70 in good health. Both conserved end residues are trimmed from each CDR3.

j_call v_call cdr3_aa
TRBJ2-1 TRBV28 ASTEATGRYNEQF
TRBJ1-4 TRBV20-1 SAQGQGDEKLF
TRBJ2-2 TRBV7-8 ASTTGRNTGELF
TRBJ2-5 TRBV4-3 ASSPLPAGRETQY
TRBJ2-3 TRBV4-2 ATGEGSGSTDTQY
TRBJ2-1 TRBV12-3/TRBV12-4 ASSFDDGGSYNEQF
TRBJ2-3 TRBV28 ASSQTGLGTDTQY
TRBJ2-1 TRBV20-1 SARTGTGMSKRPGGNEQF
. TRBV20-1 SARVRWDTYEQY
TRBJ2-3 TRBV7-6 ATRAVGRTDTQY
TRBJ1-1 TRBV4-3 ASSQVWGRDNTEAF
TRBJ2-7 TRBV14 ASSQNPLLALSSYEQY
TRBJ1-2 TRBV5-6 ASSIQGDGYT
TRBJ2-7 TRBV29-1 SVTSGRDYEQY
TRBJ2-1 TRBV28 ASSPGPTGSEQF
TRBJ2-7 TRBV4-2 ASSQQGLSWSPYEQY
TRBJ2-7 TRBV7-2 ASSALPGWRGDEQY
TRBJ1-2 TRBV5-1 ASSLASTGANYGYT
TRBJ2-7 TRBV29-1 SVGTSVIEQY